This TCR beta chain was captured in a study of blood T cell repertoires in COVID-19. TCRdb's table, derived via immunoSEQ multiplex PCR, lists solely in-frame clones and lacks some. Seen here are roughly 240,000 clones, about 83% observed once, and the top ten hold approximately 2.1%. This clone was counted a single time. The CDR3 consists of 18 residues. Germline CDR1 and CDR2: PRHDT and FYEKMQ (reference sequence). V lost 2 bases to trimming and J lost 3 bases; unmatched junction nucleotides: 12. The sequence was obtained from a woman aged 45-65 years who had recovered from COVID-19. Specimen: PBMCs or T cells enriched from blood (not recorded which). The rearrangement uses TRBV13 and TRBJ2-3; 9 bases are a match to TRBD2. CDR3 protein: CASSLPSGEPHGTDTQYF. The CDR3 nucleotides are TGTGCCAGCAGCTTACCTAGCGGGGAACCCCATGGGACAGATACGCAGTATTTT.